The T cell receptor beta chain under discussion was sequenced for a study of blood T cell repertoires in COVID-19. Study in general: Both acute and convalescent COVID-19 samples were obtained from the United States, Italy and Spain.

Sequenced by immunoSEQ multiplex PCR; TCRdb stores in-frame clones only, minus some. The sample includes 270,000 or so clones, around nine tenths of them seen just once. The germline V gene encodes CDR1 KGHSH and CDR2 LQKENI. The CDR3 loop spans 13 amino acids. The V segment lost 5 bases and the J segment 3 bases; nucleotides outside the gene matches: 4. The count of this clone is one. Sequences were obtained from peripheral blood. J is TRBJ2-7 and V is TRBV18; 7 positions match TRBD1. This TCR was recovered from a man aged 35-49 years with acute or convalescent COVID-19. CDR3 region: CASSEGAVYEQYF. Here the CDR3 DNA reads TGTGCCAGCTCAGAGGGGGCCGTCTACGAGCAGTACTTC.